This T cell receptor beta chain was captured by sequencing in a study of vaccination effects on CD4 cells after COVID-19. Background on the study: The cohort was immunized with two doses of either the BNT162b2 or mRNA-1273 vaccine. Findings and caveats of the study: The study found marked clonal contraction of infection- and vaccine-induced clones late after vaccination.

About this clone: Its antigen is unidentified.

The data were produced by immunoSEQ multiplex PCR, yet TCRdb's version contains in-frame clones alone and is incomplete. This table holds about 48,000 clones, about 67% found once. V gave up 3 bases and J gave up 0 bases, with 13 bases separating them. Looked up from germline, CDR1 is SGHRS and CDR2 is YFSETQ. The length of the CDR3 is 16 residues. Scientists isolated CD4+ T cells after a roughly 9-day culture period ended. Previously uninfected by SARS-CoV-2, the vaccine recipients also showed negative nucleocapsid antibodies. Replacing half the medium with IL-2 medium was done on days 3 and 7. This receptor was identified in a human donor who received a COVID-19 vaccine. The chain combines TRBV5-1 with TRBJ2-1, with D perhaps matching TRBD1 (7 bases). This specimen consisted of CD4+ T cells from PBMCs cultured without peptide, obtained before COVID-19 vaccination. The CDR3 DNA sequence: TGCGCCAGCAGCTGGAGGGGACAGAGCTCCTACAATGAGCAGTTCTTC. Translated, it gives CASSWRGQSSYNEQFF.